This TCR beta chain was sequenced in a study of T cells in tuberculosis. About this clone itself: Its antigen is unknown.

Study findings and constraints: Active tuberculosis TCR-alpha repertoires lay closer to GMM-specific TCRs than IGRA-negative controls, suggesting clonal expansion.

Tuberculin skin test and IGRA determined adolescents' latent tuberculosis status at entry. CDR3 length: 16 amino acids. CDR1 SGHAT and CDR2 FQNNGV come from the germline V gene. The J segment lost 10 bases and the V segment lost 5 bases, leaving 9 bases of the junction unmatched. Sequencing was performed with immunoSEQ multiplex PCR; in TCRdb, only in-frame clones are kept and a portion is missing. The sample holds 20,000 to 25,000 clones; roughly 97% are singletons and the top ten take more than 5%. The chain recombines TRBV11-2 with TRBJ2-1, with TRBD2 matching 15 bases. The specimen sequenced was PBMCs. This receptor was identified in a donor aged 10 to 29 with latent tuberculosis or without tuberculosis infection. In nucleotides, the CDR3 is TGTGCCAGCAGCCCGTGGACTAGCGGGAGGGCCCCCGAGCAGTTCTTC. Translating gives CASSPWTSGRAPEQFF.